The 26 T cell receptor beta chains below were found in one sample sequenced in a study of beta chain features in type 1 diabetes. As every portion of the isolated RNA was reverse transcribed, the sequencing read expressed TCRB transcripts. Libraries were prepared by immunoSEQ multiplex PCR; TCRdb keeps only in-frame clonotypes and omits some of them. The table lists some 900,000 clones, roughly 15% of them singletons, with around 0.02% in the top ten. Sequenced input: naive CD4+ T cells from blood. The source of these receptors is a woman between 18 and 29 years old in good health.

This clone was found a few times. The chain couples TRBV6-1 to TRBJ2-5; 8 nucleotides match TRBD1. Germline lookup yields CDR1 MNHNS and CDR2 SASEGT. The CDR3 consists of 14 residues. V was pared by 6 bases and J by 1 base, with 4 bases of the junction left unmatched. DNA of the CDR3: TGTGCCAGCAGGACGACAGGGGTCCAAGAGACCCAGTACTTC. Amino acids: CASRTTGVQETQYF.

This clone has just a few counts. The rearrangement joins TRBV18 to TRBJ1-5; 8 nucleotides match TRBD1. Germline CDR1 reads KGHSH; CDR2 reads LQKENI. V was pared by 6 bases and J by 4 bases, with 14 bases of the junction left unmatched. CDR3 length: 17 amino acids. This chain's CDR3 is CASSLLGRTGTNQPQHF. The CDR3 nucleotides are TGTGCCAGCTCCCTACTCGGGCGGACAGGGACGAATCAGCCCCAGCATTTT. Full variable domain (rest looked up from reference TRBV18 and TRBJ1-5): NAGVMQNPRHLVRRRGQEARLRCSPMKGHSHVYWYRQLPEEGLKFMVYLQKENIIDESGMPKERFSAEFPKEGPSILRIQQVVRGDSAAYFCASSLLGRTGTNQPQHFGDGTRLSIL.

V and J are TRBV7-8 and TRBJ2-7, with D perhaps TRBD2 (6 bases). CDR1 SGHVS and CDR2 FQNEAQ come from the germline V gene. V lost 1 base and J lost 4, with 11 bases in between. The CDR3 is made up of 14 amino acids. CDR3 in DNA: TGTGCCAGCAGCTTAGATCCAGGGACTTACGAGCAGTACTTC. It codes for CASSLDPGTYEQYF.

About this clone: Compared with germline, one end of the junction differs, possibly owing to a read error. The rearrangement links TRBV7-9 to TRBJ2-5; TRBD1 matches at 12 bases. The CDR3 is 18 residues long. Germline assignment: CDR1 SEHNR and CDR2 FQNEAQ (reference sequence). The CDR3 nucleotides read TGCGCCAGCAGCCAGCGACACCCGGGACAGGGGGCTGGTGAGACCCAGTACTTC. Amino acids: CASSQRHPGQGAGETQYF.

This clone showed up just a few times. V gene TRBV28 combines with J gene TRBJ1-2; no firm D call. CDR3 length: 14 residues. CDR1 and CDR2 from the germline V gene are MDHEN and SYDVKM. Trimming removed 5 bases at V and 3 bases at J, with 13 bases between. CDR3 loop: CASSLGTAHYGYTF. For the CDR3, the DNA is TGTGCCAGCAGTCTAGGAACGGCTCACTATGGCTACACCTTC.

This clone was seen only a few times. The sample has other DNA sequences that encode this CDR3 too. In nucleotides, the CDR3 is TGTGCCACCAGCAGGGGACAGGGATGGAACTACGAGCAGTACTTC. Its translation is CATSRGQGWNYEQYF. The chain recombines TRBV15 with TRBJ2-7; 9 bases map to TRBD1. CDR3 length: 15 amino acids. V lost 3 bases to trimming and J lost 3 bases; unmatched junction nucleotides: 6. Germline assignment: CDR1 LNHNV and CDR2 YYDKDF (reference sequence).

This sequence joins TRBV25-1 and TRBJ1-1, with D possibly TRBD1 on 5 matching bases. CDR1 MGHDK and CDR2 SYGVNS come from the germline V gene. The V gene lost 2 bases and the J gene lost 11 bases, with 12 bases spanning the gap. This CDR3 spans 12 amino acids. In nucleotides, the CDR3 is TGTGCCAGCAGTGAACAGGGTTACCGCGCTTTCTTT. This encodes CASSEQGYRAFF.

The chain joins TRBV7-9 to TRBJ2-7; maybe TRBD1 (5 bases). Germline V lookup: CDR1 SEHNR, CDR2 FQNEAQ (reference sequence). The CDR3 consists of 15 residues. Trimming took off 1 base at V and 2 bases at J, with 12 bases between the two ends. Here the CDR3 reads CASSLGTGFTYEQYF. CDR3 DNA sequence: TGTGCCAGCAGCTTAGGTACAGGATTTACCTACGAGCAGTACTTC.

The rearrangement joins TRBV4-2 to TRBJ1-3; D unresolved. The CDR3 totals 16 residues. The V and J ends lost 1 base and 2 bases respectively, with 12 bases between them. The germline V gene encodes CDR1 LGHNA and CDR2 YNFKEQ. CDR3 in DNA: TGTGCCAGCAGCCAAGGAATGGGTGTGCCTGGAAACACCATATATTTT. It is translated as CASSQGMGVPGNTIYF.

J is TRBJ2-7 and V is TRBV28; possible D gene TRBD1, 6 bases. Trimming stripped 3 bases from V and 3 bases from J, with 24 bases between. Germline V lookup: CDR1 MDHEN, CDR2 SYDVKM. The CDR3 spans 18 residues. This chain's CDR3 is CASSFGRRQEARDYEQYF. The CDR3 coding sequence is TGTGCCAGCAGTTTCGGGCGCCGACAGGAAGCCCGAGACTACGAGCAGTACTTC. Based on the CDR3 plus reference TRBV28 and TRBJ2-7, the full variable domain is DVKVTQSSRYLVKRTGEKVFLECVQDMDHENMFWYRQDPGLGLRLIYFSYDVKMKEKGDIPEGYSVSREKKERFSLILESASTNQTSMYLCASSFGRRQEARDYEQYFGPGTRLTVT.

In this sample, this clone turned up a few times. The chain carries TRBV9 and TRBJ2-3; D not resolved. Germline lookup yields CDR1 SGDLS and CDR2 YYNGEE. Trimming removed 0 bases from V and 6 bases from J, with 5 bases in between. The CDR3 loop spans 12 amino acids. The CDR3 bases are TGTGCCAGCAGCGTAGTGTCCGATACGCAGTATTTT. Its translation is CASSVVSDTQYF.

The sample holds one count of this clone. The chain recombines TRBV7-9 with TRBJ2-2, with D perhaps TRBD1 (5 bases). Trimming took 1 base from V and 6 from J, leaving 6 bases between them. CDR3 length: 13 residues. Germline CDR1 SEHNR, CDR2 FQNEAQ (reference sequence). CDR3 in amino acids: CASSLEGAGELFF. The CDR3 bases are TGTGCCAGCAGCTTAGAAGGGGCCGGGGAGCTGTTTTTT.

This chain uses TRBV7-3 with TRBJ1-1; unclear D gene. Germline lookup yields CDR1 SGHTA and CDR2 FQGTGA. The CDR3 is made up of 15 amino acids. Trimming pared 5 bases from V and 1 base from J, leaving 14 bases between. The CDR3 DNA is TGTGCCAGCAGCCTTCGGTTCTCGAGGAACACTGAAGCTTTCTTT. It translates to CASSLRFSRNTEAFF.

This sequence joins TRBV21-1 and TRBJ2-7; TRBD2 is taken as the D call from the table, unchecked against the DNA. TRBV21-1 counts as a pseudogene. CDR3 length: 15 residues. The CDR3 coding sequence is TGTGCCAGCAACCATAGCGGGAGCTCGTCCTACGAGCAGTACTTC. It is translated as CASNHSGSSSYEQYF.

The rearrangement links TRBV9 to TRBJ2-1; 8 bases agree with TRBD2. Germline assignment: CDR1 SGDLS and CDR2 YYNGEE. The trim removed 0 bases at V and 4 bases at J, leaving 6 bases unmatched. The CDR3 covers 16 residues. The CDR3 DNA is TGTGCCAGCAGCGTAGGGGGTAGCGGGAAGTACAATGAGCAGTTCTTC. It encodes CASSVGGSGKYNEQFF.

This clone was detected only a few times. The genes are TRBV2 and TRBJ2-3; possible D gene TRBD2, 6 bases. V was trimmed by 6 bases and J by 7 bases, leaving 14 bases between them. Germline V lookup: CDR1 SNHLY, CDR2 FYNNEI. CDR3 length: 13 residues. CDR3 sequence: CASRGGAGHTQYF. The DNA of the CDR3 is TGTGCCAGCAGGGGCGGCGCGGGACATACGCAGTATTTT.

V usage is TRBV7-2 and J usage is TRBJ2-1, with 7 bases aligning to TRBD1. This CDR3 is built from 13 residues. V trimming: 5 bases; J trimming: 9 bases; junction bases outside the gene matches: 7. CDR1 and CDR2 (germline): SGHTA, FQGNSA. CDR3 sequence reads: CASSPQGVSEQFF. CDR3 nucleotide sequence: TGTGCCAGCAGCCCCCAGGGGGTTTCTGAGCAGTTCTTC.

This clone has only a few counts. This chain uses TRBV5-4 with TRBJ2-5; 8 nucleotides agree with TRBD1. CDR1 and CDR2 from the germline V gene are SGHNT and YYREEE (reference sequence). The CDR3 is 16 amino acids. The V gene end was trimmed by 5 bases and the J gene end by 1 base; junction bases not matched to a gene: 10. In DNA, the CDR3 is TGTGCCAGCAGTTCAGGGGGCCCGGGCCTCCAAGAGACCCAGTACTTC. Translated: CASSSGGPGLQETQYF. Looking up the rest from reference TRBV5-4 and TRBJ2-5 gives the full variable domain: ETGVTQSPTHLIKTRGQQVTLRCSSQSGHNTVSWYQQALGQGPQFIFQYYREEENGRGNFPPRFSGLQFPNYSSELNVNALELDDSALYLCASSSGGPGLQETQYFGPGTRLLVL.

The chain recombines TRBV5-1 with TRBJ2-1, with a possible D match to TRBD2 (5 bases). The CDR3 is 15 residues long. From germline, CDR1 is SGHRS and CDR2 YFSETQ. V was pared by 1 base and J by 11 bases, with 19 bases between. This CDR3 is CASSLRGQRVTKQFF. In nucleotides, the CDR3 is TGCGCCAGCAGCTTGAGAGGCCAGAGGGTGACGAAGCAGTTCTTC.

This clone was seen a handful of times. J is TRBJ2-2 and V is TRBV5-1, with 9 bases fitting TRBD1. CDR1 and CDR2 from the germline V gene are SGHRS and YFSETQ. Trimming took 6 bases from V and 0 from J; bases not matched to a gene: 3. This CDR3 region has 15 residues. CDR3 sequence (DNA): TGCGCCAGCAAGGACAGGGGCCCGAACACCGGGGAGCTGTTTTTT. It translates to CASKDRGPNTGELFF.

This clone was detected only a few times. The CDR3: CASRRQSNQPQHF. In nucleotides, the CDR3 is TGTGCCAGCAGGAGACAGAGCAATCAGCCCCAGCATTTT. This sequence joins TRBV2 and TRBJ1-5, with D maybe TRBD1 (5 bases). The V gene lost 6 bases and the J gene lost 1 base, with 7 bases spanning the gap. The CDR3 has 13 residues. CDR1 is SNHLY, CDR2 FYNNEI, per germline.

V is TRBV5-1 and J is TRBJ1-1; D remains unclear. The length of the CDR3 is 14 residues. Germline V gene lookup returns CDR1 SGHRS and CDR2 YFSETQ. The V gene lost 5 bases and the J gene lost 1 base, with 12 bases spanning the gap. This CDR3 reads CASSLHPPNTEAFF. CDR3 nucleotides: TGCGCCAGCAGTCTTCACCCACCGAACACTGAAGCTTTCTTT.

In its sample, this clone was seen a few times. V is TRBV5-6 and J is TRBJ2-7; D is possibly TRBD1 (5 bases). CDR3 length: 15 amino acids. Germline V gene lookup returns CDR1 SGHDT and CDR2 YYEEEE. Deletions cut 3 bases from V and 6 bases from J, with 19 bases between. CDR3 protein: CASSYPGREGREQYF. CDR3 DNA: TGTGCCAGCAGCTACCCGGGCAGGGAAGGTCGCGAGCAGTACTTC.

The gene calls are TRBV2 and TRBJ1-1; TRBD1 is a possible D gene (6 bases). Trimming shortened V by 6 bases and J by 4 bases, and 12 bases separated the two germline ends. This CDR3 is built from 13 residues. CDR1 and CDR2 from the germline V gene are SNHLY and FYNNEI. The CDR3 spells CASSTDSVTEAFF. The CDR3 coding sequence is TGTGCCAGCAGCACGGACAGTGTCACTGAAGCTTTCTTT.

The chain employs TRBV27 and TRBJ2-3; D remains unclear. Germline CDR1 is MNHEY and CDR2 is SMNVEV (reference sequence). Trimming removed 4 bases from V and 2 bases from J, with 10 bases in between. CDR3 size: 14 residues. DNA of the CDR3: TGTGCCAGCAGTTCTGGCGGCTACACAGATACGCAGTATTTT. Amino acids: CASSSGGYTDTQYF.

This clone was seen a few times. This chain links TRBV7-3 with TRBJ2-1; D remains unclear. V dropped 2 bases and J dropped 3 bases, with 14 bases sitting between them. CDR3 length: 16 amino acids. Looked up from germline, CDR1 is SGHTA and CDR2 is FQGTGA. The CDR3 loop is CASSLVVRSGYNEQFF. The CDR3 bases are TGTGCCAGCAGCTTAGTGGTTCGATCGGGCTACAATGAGCAGTTCTTC.